The clone carrying this TCR beta chain was observed many times. The patients, who ranged from 18 to 65 in age, presented with newly diagnosed hyperthyroidism lasting under 2 months. Together with thyroid ultrasound, orbital computed tomography, serum thyroxine and TRAb, clinical symptoms were used for diagnoses. There are 17 residues in the CDR3. Germline CDR1 reads SGHTA; CDR2 reads FQGTGA. Trimming took 5 bases from V and 7 from J; bases not matched to a gene: 15. RNA transcripts provided the source from which TCR beta CDR3 regions were amplified. A set of HTBI primers served as the primers for a first-round RT-PCR of the TCR CDR3. TCRdb ran MiXCR on the multiplex PCR reads and lists one entry per CDR3 protein. In the table there are a few hundred thousand distinct CDR3 sequences, around 25% of which are singletons. The source of the sample is a study of T cells in Graves' hyperthyroidism and ophthalmopathy.

V gene TRBV7-3 combines with J gene TRBJ2-1; 9 positions agree with TRBD2. Material for sequencing was blood. This clonotype originated in a man in his forties or fifties with Graves' hyperthyroidism. This chain's CDR3 is CASSLKVRTSDRNEQFF. In DNA form, the CDR3 reads TGTGCCAGCAGCCTAAAGGTCAGGACTAGCGATCGGAATGAGCAGTTCTTC.